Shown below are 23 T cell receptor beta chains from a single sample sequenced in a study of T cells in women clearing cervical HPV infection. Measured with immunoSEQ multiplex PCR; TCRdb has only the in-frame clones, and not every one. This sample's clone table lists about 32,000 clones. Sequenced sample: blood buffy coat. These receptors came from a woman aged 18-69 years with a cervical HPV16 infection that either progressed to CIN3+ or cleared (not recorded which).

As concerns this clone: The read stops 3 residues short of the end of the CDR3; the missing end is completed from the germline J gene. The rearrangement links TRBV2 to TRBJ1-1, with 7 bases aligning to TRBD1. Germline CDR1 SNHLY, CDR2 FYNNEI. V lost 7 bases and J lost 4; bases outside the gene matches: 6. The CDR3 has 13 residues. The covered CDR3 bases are TGTGCCAGCACCGCACAGGGGCCCACTGAA. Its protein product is CASTAQGPTE. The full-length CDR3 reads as CASTAQGPTEAFF.

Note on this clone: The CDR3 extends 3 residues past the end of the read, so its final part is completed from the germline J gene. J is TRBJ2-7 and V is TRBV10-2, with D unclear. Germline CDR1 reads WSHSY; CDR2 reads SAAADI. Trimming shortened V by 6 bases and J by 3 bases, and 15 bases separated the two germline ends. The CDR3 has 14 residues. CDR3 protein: CASRRQKDFYEQYF. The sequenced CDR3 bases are TGCGCCAGCAGGCGACAAAAGGATTTCTACGAG.

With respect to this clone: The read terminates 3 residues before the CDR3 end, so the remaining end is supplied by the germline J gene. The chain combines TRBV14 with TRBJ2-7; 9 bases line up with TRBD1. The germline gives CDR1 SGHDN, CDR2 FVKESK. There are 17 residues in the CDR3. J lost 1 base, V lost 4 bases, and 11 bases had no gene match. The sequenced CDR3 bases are TGTGCCAGCAGCCCCGGTGAGGCGGGACAGGGTTCCTACGAG. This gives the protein CASSPGEAGQGSYE. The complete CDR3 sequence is CASSPGEAGQGSYEQYF.

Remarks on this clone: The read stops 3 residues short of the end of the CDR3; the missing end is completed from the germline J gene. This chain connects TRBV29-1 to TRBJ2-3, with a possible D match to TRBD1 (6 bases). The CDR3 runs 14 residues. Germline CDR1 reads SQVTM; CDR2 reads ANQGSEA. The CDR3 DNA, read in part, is TGCAGCGTCTCCTATGGTGGACAGCAAGAGACG. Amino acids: CSVSYGGQQET. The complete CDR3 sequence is CSVSYGGQQETQYF.

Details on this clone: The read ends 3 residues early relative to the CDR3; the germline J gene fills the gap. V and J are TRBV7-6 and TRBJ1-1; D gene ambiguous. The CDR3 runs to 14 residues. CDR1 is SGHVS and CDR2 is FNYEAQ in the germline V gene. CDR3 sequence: CASSLPGLGKTAFF. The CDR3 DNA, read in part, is TGTGCCAGCAGCTTACCAGGACTGGGCAAGACA.

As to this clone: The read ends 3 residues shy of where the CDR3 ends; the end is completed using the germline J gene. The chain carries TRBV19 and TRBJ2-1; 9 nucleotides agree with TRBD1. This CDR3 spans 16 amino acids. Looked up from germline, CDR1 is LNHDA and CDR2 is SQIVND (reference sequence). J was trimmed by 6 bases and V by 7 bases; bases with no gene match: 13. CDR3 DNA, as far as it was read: TGTGCCAGTACTAATTCCTTGACGGACAGGGGCAATGAG. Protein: CASTNSLTDRGNE. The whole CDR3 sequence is CASTNSLTDRGNEQFF.

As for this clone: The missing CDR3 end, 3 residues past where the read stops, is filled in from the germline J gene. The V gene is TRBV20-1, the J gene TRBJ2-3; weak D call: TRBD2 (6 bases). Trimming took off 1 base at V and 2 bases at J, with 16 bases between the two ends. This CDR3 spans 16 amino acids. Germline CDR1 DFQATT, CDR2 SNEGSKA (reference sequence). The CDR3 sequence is CSARATVGGDTDTQYF. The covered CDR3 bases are TGCAGTGCTAGAGCTACCGTCGGAGGGGACACAGATACG.

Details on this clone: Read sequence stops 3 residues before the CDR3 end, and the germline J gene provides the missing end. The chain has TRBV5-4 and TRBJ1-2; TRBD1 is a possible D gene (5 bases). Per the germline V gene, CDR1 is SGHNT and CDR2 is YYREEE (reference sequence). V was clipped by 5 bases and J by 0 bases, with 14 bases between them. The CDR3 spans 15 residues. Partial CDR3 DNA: TGTGCCAGCAGTTTGAACCCGACAGCTAACTATGGC. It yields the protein CASSLNPTANYG. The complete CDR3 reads CASSLNPTANYGYTF.

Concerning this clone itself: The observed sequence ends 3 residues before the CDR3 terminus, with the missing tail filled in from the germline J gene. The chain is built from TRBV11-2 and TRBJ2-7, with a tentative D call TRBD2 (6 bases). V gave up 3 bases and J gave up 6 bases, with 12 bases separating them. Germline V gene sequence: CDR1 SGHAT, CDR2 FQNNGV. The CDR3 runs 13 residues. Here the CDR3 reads CASSFGTLLEQYF. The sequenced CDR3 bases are TGTGCCAGCAGCTTTGGGACTCTCCTCGAG.

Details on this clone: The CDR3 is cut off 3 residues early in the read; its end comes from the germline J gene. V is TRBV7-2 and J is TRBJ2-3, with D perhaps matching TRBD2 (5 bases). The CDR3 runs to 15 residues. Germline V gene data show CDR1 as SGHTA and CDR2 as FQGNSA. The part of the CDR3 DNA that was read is TGTGCCAGCAGCTTAGGTTCCGGACTGAGAGGTGCG. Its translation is CASSLGSGLRGA. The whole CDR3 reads CASSLGSGLRGAQYF.

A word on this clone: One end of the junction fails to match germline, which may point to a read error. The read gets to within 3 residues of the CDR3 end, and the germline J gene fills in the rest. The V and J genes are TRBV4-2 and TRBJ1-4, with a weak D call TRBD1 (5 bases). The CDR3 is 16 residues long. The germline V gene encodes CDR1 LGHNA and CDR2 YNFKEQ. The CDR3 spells CASSRDGGFPYEKLFF. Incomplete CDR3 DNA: TGCGCCAGCAGCCGAGACGGGGGGTTCCCGTATGAAAAA.

CDR3 region: CAWSVGTGDNSPLFF. The sequenced CDR3 bases are TGTGCCTGGAGTGTGGGGACAGGCGACAATTCACCA. V and J are TRBV30 and TRBJ1-4, with TRBD1 matching 8 bases. The missing CDR3 end, 3 residues past where the read stops, is filled in from the germline J gene. The CDR3 has 15 residues. Germline V gives CDR1 GTSNPN, CDR2 SVGIG (reference sequence).

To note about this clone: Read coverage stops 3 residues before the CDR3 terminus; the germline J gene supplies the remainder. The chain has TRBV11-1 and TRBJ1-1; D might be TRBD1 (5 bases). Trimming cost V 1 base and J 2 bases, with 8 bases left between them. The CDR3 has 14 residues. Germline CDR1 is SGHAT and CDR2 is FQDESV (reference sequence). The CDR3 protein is CASSLGGANTEAFF. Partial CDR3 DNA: TGTGCCAGCAGCTTAGGGGGCGCCAACACTGAA.

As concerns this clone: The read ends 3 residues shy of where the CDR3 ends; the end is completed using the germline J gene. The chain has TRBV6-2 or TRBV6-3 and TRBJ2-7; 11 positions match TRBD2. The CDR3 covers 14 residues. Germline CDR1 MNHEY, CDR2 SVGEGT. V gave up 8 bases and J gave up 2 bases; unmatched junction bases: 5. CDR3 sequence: CASLPSGGTYEQYF. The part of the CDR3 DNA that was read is TGTGCCAGCCTACCTAGCGGGGGGACCTACGAG.

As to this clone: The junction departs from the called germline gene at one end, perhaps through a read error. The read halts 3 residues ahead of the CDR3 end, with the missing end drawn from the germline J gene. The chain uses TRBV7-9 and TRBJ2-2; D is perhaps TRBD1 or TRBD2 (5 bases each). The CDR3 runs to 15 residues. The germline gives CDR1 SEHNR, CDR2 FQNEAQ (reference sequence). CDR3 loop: CSSSLAQGTNEKLFF. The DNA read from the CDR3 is TGTTCCAGCAGCTTAGCGCAGGGTACTAATGAAAAG.

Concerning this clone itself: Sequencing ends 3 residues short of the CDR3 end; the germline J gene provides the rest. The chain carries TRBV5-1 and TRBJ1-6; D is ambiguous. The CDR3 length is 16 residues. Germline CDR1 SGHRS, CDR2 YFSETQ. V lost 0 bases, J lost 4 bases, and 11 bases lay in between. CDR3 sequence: CASSLAGNRYNSPLHF. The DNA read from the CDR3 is TGCGCCAGCAGCTTGGCGGGGAACCGTTATAATTCACCC.

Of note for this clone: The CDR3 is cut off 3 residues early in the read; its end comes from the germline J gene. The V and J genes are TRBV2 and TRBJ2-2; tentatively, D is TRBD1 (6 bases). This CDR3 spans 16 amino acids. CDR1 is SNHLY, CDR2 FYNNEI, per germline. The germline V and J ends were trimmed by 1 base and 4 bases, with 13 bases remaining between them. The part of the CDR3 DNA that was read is TGTGCCAGCAGTGAAGTGCGGGCAGGGGTCACCGGGGAG. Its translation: CASSEVRAGVTGE. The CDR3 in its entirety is CASSEVRAGVTGELFF.

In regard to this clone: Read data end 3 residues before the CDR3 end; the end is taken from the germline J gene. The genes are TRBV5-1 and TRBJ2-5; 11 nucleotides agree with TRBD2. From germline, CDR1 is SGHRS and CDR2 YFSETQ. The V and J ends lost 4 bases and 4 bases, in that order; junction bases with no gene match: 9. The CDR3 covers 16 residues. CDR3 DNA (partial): TGCGCCAGCAGCAGATTACTAGCGGGAGAGGGAGAGACC. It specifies CASSRLLAGEGET. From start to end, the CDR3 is CASSRLLAGEGETQYF.

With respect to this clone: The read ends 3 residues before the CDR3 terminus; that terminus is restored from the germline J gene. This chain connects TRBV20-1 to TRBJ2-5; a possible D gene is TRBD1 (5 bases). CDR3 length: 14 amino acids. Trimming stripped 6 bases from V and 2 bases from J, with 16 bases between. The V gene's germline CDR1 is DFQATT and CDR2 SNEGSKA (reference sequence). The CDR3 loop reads CSAFETDRQETQYF. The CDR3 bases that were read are TGCAGTGCGTTTGAGACAGATAGGCAAGAGACC.

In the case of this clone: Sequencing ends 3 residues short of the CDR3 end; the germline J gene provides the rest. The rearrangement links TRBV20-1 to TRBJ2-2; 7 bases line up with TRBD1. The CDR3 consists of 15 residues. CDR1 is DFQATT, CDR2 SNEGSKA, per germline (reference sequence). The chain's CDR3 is CSASNSGQQNEKLFF. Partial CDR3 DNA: TGCAGTGCTAGTAATTCGGGACAGCAAAATGAAAAG.

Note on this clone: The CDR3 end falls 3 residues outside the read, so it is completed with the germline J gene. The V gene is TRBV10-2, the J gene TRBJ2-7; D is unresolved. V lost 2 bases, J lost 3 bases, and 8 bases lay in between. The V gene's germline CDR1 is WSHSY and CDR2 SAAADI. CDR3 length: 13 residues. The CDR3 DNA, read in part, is TGCGCCAGCAGTGAGGTCCACAGCTACGAG. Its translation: CASSEVHSYE. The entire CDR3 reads CASSEVHSYEQYF.

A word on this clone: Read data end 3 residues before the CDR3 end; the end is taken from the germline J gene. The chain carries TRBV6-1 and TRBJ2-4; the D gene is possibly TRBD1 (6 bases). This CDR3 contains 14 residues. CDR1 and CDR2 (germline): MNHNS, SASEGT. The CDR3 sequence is CASSEGWGPYGQYF. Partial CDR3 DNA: TGTGCCAGCAGTGAGGGTTGGGGGCCCTATGGT.

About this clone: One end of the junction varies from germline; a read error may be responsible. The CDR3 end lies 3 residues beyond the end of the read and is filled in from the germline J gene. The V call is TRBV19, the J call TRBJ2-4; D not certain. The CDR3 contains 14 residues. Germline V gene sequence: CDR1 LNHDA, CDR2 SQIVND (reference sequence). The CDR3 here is CASRNGEMANSQYF. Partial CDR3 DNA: TGTGCCAGTAGAAACGGTGAGATGGCCAACAGT.